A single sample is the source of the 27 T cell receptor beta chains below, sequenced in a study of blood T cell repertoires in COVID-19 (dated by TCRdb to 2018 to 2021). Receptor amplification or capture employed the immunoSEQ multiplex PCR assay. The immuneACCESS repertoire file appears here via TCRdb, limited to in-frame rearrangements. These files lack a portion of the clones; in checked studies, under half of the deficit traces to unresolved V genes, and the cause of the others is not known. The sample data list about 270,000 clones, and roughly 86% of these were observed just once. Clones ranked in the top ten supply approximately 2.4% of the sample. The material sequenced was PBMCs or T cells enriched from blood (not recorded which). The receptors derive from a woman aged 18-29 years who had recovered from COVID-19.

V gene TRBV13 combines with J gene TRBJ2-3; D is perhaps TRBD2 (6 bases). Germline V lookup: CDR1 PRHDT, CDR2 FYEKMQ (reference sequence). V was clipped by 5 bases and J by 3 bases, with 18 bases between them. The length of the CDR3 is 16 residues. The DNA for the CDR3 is TGTGCCAGCAGCGCCCGGGACTCTTTTTTTACAGATACGCAGTATTTT. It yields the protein CASSARDSFFTDTQYF. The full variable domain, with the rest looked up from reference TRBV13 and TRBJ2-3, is AAGVIQSPRHLIKEKRETATLKCYPIPRHDTVYWYQQGPGQDPQFLISFYEKMQSDKGSIPDRFSAQQFSDYHSELNMSSLELGDSALYFCASSARDSFFTDTQYFGPGTRLTVL.

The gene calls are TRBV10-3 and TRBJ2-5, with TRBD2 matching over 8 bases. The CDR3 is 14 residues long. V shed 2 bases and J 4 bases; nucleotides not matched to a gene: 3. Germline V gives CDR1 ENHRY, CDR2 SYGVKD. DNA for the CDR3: TGTGCCATCAGTGAGACCACTAGCGGAGAGACCCAGTACTTC. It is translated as CAISETTSGETQYF.

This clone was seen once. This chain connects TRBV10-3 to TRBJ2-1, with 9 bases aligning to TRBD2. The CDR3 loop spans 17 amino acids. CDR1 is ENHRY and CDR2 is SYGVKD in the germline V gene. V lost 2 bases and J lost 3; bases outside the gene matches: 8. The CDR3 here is CAISESIGGGGYNEQFF. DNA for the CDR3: TGTGCCATCAGTGAGAGTATAGGCGGGGGGGGCTACAATGAGCAGTTCTTC.

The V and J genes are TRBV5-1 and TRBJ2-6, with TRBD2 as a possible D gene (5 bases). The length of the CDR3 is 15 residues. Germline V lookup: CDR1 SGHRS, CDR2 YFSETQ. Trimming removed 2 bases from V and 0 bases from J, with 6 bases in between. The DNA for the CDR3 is TGCGCCAGCAGCTTTGGGAGCTCTGGGGCCAACGTCCTGACTTTC. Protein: CASSFGSSGANVLTF.

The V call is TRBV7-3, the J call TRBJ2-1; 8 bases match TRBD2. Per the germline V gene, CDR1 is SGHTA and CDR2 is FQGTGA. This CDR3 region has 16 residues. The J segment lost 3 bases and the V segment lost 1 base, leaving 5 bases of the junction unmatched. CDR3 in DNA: TGTGCCAGCAGCTTAAAGCCGGGACTAGGCTACAATGAGCAGTTCTTC. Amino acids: CASSLKPGLGYNEQFF.

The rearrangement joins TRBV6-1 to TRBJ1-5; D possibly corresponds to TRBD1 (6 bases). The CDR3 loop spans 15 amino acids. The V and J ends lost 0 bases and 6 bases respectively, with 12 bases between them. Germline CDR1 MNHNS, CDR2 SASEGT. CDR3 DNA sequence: TGTGCCAGCAGTGAAGCCGACAGGAATGGTCAGCCCCAGCATTTT. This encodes CASSEADRNGQPQHF.

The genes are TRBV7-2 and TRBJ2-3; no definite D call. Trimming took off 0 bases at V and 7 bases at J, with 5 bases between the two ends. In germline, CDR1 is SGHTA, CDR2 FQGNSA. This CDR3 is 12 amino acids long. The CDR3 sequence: CASSLASNTQYF. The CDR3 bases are TGTGCCAGCAGCTTAGCGTCTAATACGCAGTATTTT.

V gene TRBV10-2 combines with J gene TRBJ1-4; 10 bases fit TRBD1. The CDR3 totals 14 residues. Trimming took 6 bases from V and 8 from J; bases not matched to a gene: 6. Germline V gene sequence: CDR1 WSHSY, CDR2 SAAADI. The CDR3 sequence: CASRSGTGVEKLFF. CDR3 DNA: TGCGCCAGCAGGTCGGGGACAGGGGTGGAAAAACTGTTTTTT.

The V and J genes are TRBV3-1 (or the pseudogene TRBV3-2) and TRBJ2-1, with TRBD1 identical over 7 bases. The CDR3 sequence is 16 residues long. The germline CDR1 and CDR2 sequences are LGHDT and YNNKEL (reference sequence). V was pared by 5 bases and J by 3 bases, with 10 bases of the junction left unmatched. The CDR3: CASSNDDGDSYNEQFF. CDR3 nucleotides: TGTGCCAGCAGCAATGACGACGGGGACAGCTACAATGAGCAGTTCTTC.

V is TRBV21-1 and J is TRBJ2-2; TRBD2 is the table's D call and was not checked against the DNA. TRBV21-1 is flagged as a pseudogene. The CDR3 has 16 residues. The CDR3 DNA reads TGTGCCAGCAGCAAAACGAGAGGGTGGAGCACCGGGGAGCTGTTTTTT. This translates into CASSKTRGWSTGELFF.

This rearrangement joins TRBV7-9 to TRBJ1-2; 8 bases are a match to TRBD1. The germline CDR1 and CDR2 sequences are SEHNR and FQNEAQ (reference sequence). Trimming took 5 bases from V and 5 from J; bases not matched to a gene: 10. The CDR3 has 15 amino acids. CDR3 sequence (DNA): TGTGCCAGCAGCAACCACGGACAGGGTGGTTATGGCTACACCTTC. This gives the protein CASSNHGQGGYGYTF.

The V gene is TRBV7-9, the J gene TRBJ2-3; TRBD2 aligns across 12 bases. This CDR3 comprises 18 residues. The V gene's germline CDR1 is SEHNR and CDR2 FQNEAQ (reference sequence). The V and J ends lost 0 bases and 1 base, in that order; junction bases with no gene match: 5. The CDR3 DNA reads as TGTGCCAGCAGCTTAGCTCCGAGACTAGCGGGGGGCACAGATACGCAGTATTTT. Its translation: CASSLAPRLAGGTDTQYF.

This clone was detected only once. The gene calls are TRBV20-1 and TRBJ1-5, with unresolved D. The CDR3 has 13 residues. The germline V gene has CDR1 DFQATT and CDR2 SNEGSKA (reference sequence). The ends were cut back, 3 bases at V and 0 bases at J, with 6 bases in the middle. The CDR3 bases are TGCAGTGCTAGTCTCTATAGCAATCAGCCCCAGCATTTT. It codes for CSASLYSNQPQHF.

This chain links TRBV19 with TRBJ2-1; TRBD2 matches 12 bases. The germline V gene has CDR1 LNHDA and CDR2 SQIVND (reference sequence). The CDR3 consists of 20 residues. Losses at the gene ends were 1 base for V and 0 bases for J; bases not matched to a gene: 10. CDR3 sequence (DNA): TGTGCCAGTAGTATAGTCGGGACTAGCGGGTTCCCTAGCTCCTACAATGAGCAGTTCTTC. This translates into CASSIVGTSGFPSSYNEQFF.

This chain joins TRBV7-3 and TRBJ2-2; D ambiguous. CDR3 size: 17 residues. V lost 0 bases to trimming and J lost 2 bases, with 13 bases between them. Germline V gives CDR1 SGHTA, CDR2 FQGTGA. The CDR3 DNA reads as TGTGCCAGCAGCTTAACGTTTGGTAGCATAAACACCGGGGAGCTGTTTTTT. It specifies CASSLTFGSINTGELFF.

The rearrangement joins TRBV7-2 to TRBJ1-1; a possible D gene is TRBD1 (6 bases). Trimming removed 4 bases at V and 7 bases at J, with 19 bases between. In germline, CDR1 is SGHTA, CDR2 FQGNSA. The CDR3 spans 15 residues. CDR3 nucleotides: TGTGCCAGCAGCTCAATTCGACAGGACCACCATGAAGCTTTCTTT. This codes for CASSSIRQDHHEAFF.

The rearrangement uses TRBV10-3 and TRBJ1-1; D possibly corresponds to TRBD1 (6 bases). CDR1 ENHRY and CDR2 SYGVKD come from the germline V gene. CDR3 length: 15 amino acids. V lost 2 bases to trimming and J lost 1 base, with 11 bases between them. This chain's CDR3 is CAISEPGQQNTEAFF. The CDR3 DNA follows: TGTGCCATCAGTGAGCCGGGACAACAGAACACTGAAGCTTTCTTT.

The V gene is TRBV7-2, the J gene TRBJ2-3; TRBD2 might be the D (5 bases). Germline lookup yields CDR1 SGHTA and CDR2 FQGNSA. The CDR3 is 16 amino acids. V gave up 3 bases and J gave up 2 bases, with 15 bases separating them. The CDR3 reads CASSFRAGESTDTQYF. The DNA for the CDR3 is TGTGCCAGCAGCTTTCGGGCCGGGGAGTCCACAGATACGCAGTATTTT.

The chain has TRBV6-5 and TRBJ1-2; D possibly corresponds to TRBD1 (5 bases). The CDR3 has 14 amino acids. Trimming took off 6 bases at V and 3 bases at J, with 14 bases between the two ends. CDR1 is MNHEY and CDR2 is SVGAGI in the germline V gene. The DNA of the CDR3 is TGTGCCAGCAGGACGTTGGGGGGGGACTATGGCTACACCTTC. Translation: CASRTLGGDYGYTF.

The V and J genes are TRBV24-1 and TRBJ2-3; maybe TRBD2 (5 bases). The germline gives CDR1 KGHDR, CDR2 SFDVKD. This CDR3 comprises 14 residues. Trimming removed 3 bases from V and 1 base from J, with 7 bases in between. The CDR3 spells CATSDPRGTDTQYF. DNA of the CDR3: TGTGCCACCAGTGATCCGAGGGGCACAGATACGCAGTATTTT.

CDR3 nucleotide sequence: TGCGCCAGCAGCTTGCAAGGCAGGGGCACTGAAGCTTTCTTT. It codes for CASSLQGRGTEAFF. This chain links TRBV5-1 with TRBJ1-1; possibly TRBD1 for D (6 bases). Trimming left V 1 base short and J 4 bases short, with 11 bases between. CDR1 and CDR2 from the germline V gene are SGHRS and YFSETQ. The CDR3 loop spans 14 amino acids.

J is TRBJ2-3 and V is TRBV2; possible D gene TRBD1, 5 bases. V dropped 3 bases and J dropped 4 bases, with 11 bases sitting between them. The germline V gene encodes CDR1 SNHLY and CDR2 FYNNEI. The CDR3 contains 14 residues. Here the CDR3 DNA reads TGTGCCAGCAGTGAGGGGCAGTTTGCAGATACGCAGTATTTT. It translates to CASSEGQFADTQYF. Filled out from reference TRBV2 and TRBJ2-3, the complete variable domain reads EPEVTQTPSHQVTQMGQEVILRCVPISNHLYFYWYRQILGQKVEFLVSFYNNEISEKSEIFDDQFSVERPDGSNFTLKIRSTKLEDSAMYFCASSEGQFADTQYFGPGTRLTVL.

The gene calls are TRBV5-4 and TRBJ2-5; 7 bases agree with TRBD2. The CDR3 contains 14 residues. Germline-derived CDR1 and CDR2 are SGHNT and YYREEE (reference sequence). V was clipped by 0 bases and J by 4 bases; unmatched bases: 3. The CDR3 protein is CASSLDGGGETQYF. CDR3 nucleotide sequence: TGTGCCAGCAGCTTGGATGGGGGGGGAGAGACCCAGTACTTC.

CDR3 DNA: TGTGCCAGCAGCTTCCTGAGCGGACAGGGGGCGCCTGAAAAACTGTTTTTT. It translates to CASSFLSGQGAPEKLFF. V is TRBV11-2 and J is TRBJ1-4; TRBD1 matches 11 bases. Germline assignment: CDR1 SGHAT and CDR2 FQNNGV. The CDR3 covers 17 residues. Trimming cost V 3 bases and J 7 bases; bases outside gene matches: 10.

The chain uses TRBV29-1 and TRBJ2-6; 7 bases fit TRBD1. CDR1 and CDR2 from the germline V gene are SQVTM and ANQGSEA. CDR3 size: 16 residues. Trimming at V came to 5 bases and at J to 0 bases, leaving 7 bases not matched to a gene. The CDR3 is CSVKQGRDSGANVLTF. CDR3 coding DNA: TGCAGCGTTAAACAGGGGCGCGACTCTGGGGCCAACGTCCTGACTTTC.

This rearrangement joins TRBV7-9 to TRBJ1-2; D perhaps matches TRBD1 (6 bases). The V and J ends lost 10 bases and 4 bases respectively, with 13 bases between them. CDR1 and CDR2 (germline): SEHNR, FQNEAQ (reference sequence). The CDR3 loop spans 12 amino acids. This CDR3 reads CATTGDFYGYTF. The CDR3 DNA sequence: TGTGCCACGACAGGAGATTTCTATGGCTACACCTTC.

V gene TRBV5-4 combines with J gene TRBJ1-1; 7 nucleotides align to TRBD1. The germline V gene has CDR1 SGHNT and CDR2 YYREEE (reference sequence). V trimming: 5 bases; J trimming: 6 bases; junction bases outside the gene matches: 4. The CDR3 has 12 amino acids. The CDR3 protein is CASSYDRAEAFF. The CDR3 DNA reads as TGTGCCAGCAGTTATGACAGGGCTGAAGCTTTCTTT.